This T cell receptor beta chain appears in the sequencing data of a study of tumor-infiltrating lymphocytes in localized non-small cell lung cancer. Study results and caveats: Immunotypes IM1 and IM2 had similar TCR-derived T-cell fractions. Each assay used a separate piece of the same tissue. No link was found between tumor T-cell fraction and recurrence-free survival. Tumors had more T cell infiltration than uninvolved lung, per TCRbeta sequencing and CD3 counts.

Profiled with immunoSEQ multiplex PCR; TCRdb holds only in-frame clones, not every one. The data show about 12,000 clones, 85% to 90% seen once. About this clone: Its target is not known.

V was shortened by 4 bases and J by 2 bases, with 12 bases between the two germline ends. Germline values: CDR1 SGHDT, CDR2 YYEEEE. This CDR3 comprises 14 residues. The V gene is TRBV5-6, the J gene TRBJ2-5; D may be TRBD1 (6 bases). Material: lung tumor tissue. This receptor was taken from a human donor with non-small cell lung cancer. The chain's CDR3 is CASSAVRGQETQYF. The DNA for the CDR3 is TGTGCCAGCAGCGCGGTCAGGGGTCAAGAGACCCAGTACTTC. The full variable domain, rest sourced from reference TRBV5-6 and TRBJ2-5, is DAGVTQSPTHLIKTRGQQVTLRCSPKSGHDTVSWYQQALGQGPQFIFQYYEEEERQRGNFPDRFSGHQFPNYSSELNVNALLLGDSALYLCASSAVRGQETQYFGPGTRLLVL.